These T cell receptor beta chains were read from a single sample in a study of type 1 and type 2 diabetes patients. TCRdb re-called the multiplex PCR reads with MiXCR, one entry per CDR3 protein. The profile shows 250,000 or so distinct CDR3 sequences, around 47% of them singletons. The sequenced sample was peripheral blood mononuclear cells (PBMCs). The receptor source for this set is a man between 18 and 35 years old with type 2 diabetes. CDR3s leave out the opening cysteine and the closing phenylalanine or tryptophan. Each record gives: D gene, V gene, CDR3 protein. D genes are given only for firm matches.

. | TRBV12-3/TRBV12-4 | ASRLSGGIMNEQF
TRBD1 | TRBV20-1 | SATGQEFYEQY
. | TRBV4-1 | ASSQDQGFTDTQY
TRBD1 | TRBV7-2 | ARQQGLTSTDTQY
. | TRBV6-1 | ASSEGRGNQPQH
. | TRBV6-6 | ASSYTRNEKLF
. | TRBV6-1 | ASRGGPHPY
. | TRBV2 | ASSEAAQVNEKLF
. | TRBV6-1 | AISDREVSYEQY
TRBD2 | TRBV4-1 | ASSPPGLAGVLGEQF
TRBD2 | TRBV4-1 | ASSQDHGPGRGGLLETQY
. | TRBV19 | ASSIGEWETQY
. | TRBV27 | ASSLLGGSGYGYT
. | TRBV19 | ASRRELGSGEQY
. | TRBV30 | ASMATNTEAF
. | TRBV27 | ASRAAYEQY
TRBD1 | TRBV14 | ASSQGGTGGNSPLH
TRBD2 | TRBV28 | ASSSSRLAGTDTQY
. | TRBV12-5 | ASGGDMGVLYGYT
. | TRBV6-1 | ASISHRAISTDTQY
. | TRBV30 | AWSKQGNTEAF
. | TRBV19 | ASSIPTETQY
TRBD1 | TRBV2 | ASSEGRGGGGYT
. | TRBV6-2/TRBV6-3 | ASSYGSVGVDEQY
. | TRBV5-1 | ASSLARGDVSGANVLT
TRBD2 | TRBV19 | ASSVGTSGTEEQF
TRBD1 | TRBV25-1 | ASRRQGVDEQY
TRBD1 | TRBV6-5 | ASSYDRGNEQY
. | TRBV2 | ASSANLLEQF
TRBD1 | TRBV27 | ASSRDRGLGAEAF
. | TRBV7-6 | ASSLGSVGAF
. | TRBV9 | ASSDGELPLPYEQY
TRBD1 | TRBV7-3 | ASSPTGTGLREQY
TRBD1 | TRBV6-5 | ASTTSGTGSSYEQY
TRBD2 | TRBV19 | ASSGVRASGAGELF
. | TRBV12-3/TRBV12-4 | ASSVGGEGNEQF
. | TRBV7-2 | ASSLVGGDGYT
TRBD1 | TRBV19 | ASSHSDRGRYEQY
. | TRBV27 | ASSYGGENSPLH
. | TRBV6-1 | ASSERPSSNQPQH
TRBD1 | TRBV10-3 | AIRPGTGVLTEAF
. | TRBV20-1 | SARESIGSPLH
TRBD2 | TRBV2 | ASNKREGPGGSYNEQF
TRBD2 | TRBV7-9 | ASSFETSGEETQY
. | TRBV12-3/TRBV12-4 | ASGLLDGQYGYT
. | TRBV7-2 | ASSFDLGQPQH
TRBD1 | TRBV4-2 | ASSRNGQGLYGYT
. | TRBV7-9 | ASLLQEGSPLH
TRBD2 | TRBV14 | ASRGRSGSSGEQF
. | TRBV5-1 | ASSLARQDSAF
TRBD2 | TRBV24-1 | ATSDFGREALNEQF
TRBD2 | TRBV7-9 | ASSRGTSGSLETQY
. | TRBV6-1 | ASSELMGSNTEAF
TRBD2 | TRBV19 | ASKREVMSYNEQF
TRBD1 | TRBV19 | ASSTTGVGEQF
TRBD2 | TRBV7-2 | ASSPGLAGQETQY
TRBD2 | TRBV27 | ASRGGVLSTDTQY